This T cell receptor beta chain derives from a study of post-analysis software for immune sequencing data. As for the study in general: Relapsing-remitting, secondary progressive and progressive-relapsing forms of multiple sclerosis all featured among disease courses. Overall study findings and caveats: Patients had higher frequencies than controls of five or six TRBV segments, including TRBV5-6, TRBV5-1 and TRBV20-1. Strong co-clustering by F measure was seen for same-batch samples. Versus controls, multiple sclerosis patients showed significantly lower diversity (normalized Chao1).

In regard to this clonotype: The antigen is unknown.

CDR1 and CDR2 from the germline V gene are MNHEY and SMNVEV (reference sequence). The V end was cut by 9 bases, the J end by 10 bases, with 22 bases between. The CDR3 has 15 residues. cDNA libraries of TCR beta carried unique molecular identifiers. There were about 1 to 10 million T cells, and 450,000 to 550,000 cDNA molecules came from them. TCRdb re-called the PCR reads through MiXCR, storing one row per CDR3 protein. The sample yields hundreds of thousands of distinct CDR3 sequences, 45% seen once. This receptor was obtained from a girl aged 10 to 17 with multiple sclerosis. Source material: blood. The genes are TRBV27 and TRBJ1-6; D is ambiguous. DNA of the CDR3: TGTGCCAGTACCCCTACCGGGCGCCCTAAGTCACCCCTCCACTTT. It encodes CASTPTGRPKSPLHF.